The clone carrying this T cell receptor beta chain counts as medium-sized (0.01 to 0.1%) by frequency. Antigen: not known. These data are taken from a study of T cell clusters in autoimmune cytopenias. Notes on the study in general: Clustering suggested that physiological T cell clusters were missing in primary autoimmune cytopenia patients.

One tube held mixed TRB-A and TRB-B primer pools for touch-down PCR. TCRdb reanalyzed the multiplex PCR reads, giving one entry per CDR3 protein sequence and no DNA. This repertoire includes 5,500 to 7,500 distinct CDR3 sequences. The CDR3 is 11 residues long. Per germline, CDR1 MNHEY and CDR2 SVGEGT. Each sample's input was about 250 ng genomic DNA, 35,000 to 40,000 genome equivalents. This sample also appeared in a second study, on T cell repertoires in aging, cancer and after chemotherapy. That report notes: Untreated cancer patients had significantly lower blood TCR diversity than age-matched healthy donors.

The sequence came from a human donor in good health. Sequencing was performed on peripheral blood. The V call is TRBV6-2 or TRBV6-3, the J call TRBJ2-5. CDR3 amino acids: CASSFKETQYF.